Only one count was recorded for the clone carrying this T cell receptor (beta chain). Its antigen is undetermined. This sample was included in a study of cytomegalovirus exposure and HLA in healthy donors. It was with 60 Vbeta and 13 Jbeta primers that the PCR ran. TCRdb keeps only in-frame clones here, not all; method: immunoSEQ multiplex PCR. The sample includes roughly 65,000 clones, about 80% of them seen just once. Study outcomes and limitations: Presence/absence analyses treated sequencing depth as roughly uniform across donors. An analysis was carried out at a later point. It showed that HLA-associated TCR beta chains were more clonally expanded than equally common non-associated chains.

The sample comprised PBMCs. This sequence was found in a woman aged 30 to 39 in good health and CMV-seronegative.

The CDR3 DNA is TGTGCCAGCAGCTTAGCGGGGACAGGGGCGGGCGAGCAGTACTTC. Translating gives CASSLAGTGAGEQYF. The chain joins TRBV7-9 to TRBJ2-7; TRBD1 agrees at 10 bases. The CDR3 totals 15 residues. V trimming: 0 bases; J trimming: 6 bases; junction bases outside the gene matches: 5. Germline CDR1 SEHNR, CDR2 FQNEAQ (reference sequence). The variable domain in full, with the rest retrieved from reference TRBV7-9 and TRBJ2-7, is DTGVSQNPRHKITKRGQNVTFRCDPISEHNRLYWYRQTLGQGPEFLTYFQNEAQLEKSRLLSDRFSAERPKGSFSTLEIQRTEQGDSAMYLCASSLAGTGAGEQYFGPGTRLTVT.